This T cell receptor beta chain emerged from a study of CD8 T cells in Susac syndrome. RNA totalling roughly 0.5 to 1 ug underwent reverse transcription with random hexamers. immunoSEQ multiplex PCR amplified TCR beta CDR3 across 54 Vbeta, 13 Jbeta. TCRdb passed the immunoSEQ multiplex PCR reads through MiXCR, listing each CDR3 protein once. Of 210,000 or so distinct CDR3 sequences listed, about 90% were seen once; the top ten hold over 0.1%. CDR1 MNHEY and CDR2 SVGAGI come from the germline V gene. J was trimmed by 2 bases and V by 4 bases; bases with no gene match: 3. The CDR3 spans 14 residues. From blood CD8+ and CD4+ T cells, the TCR beta chain was sequenced. The multiple sclerosis controls comprised treatment-naive patients whose relapsing-remitting disease was stable or active. Purification of the CD8+ and CD4+ T cells relied on negative isolation, and TEMRA cells underwent FACS enrichment.

The sample comprised CD8+ T cells from PBMCs. This sequence joins TRBV6-5 and TRBJ2-3; 7 bases agree with TRBD2. This sequence was found in a human donor with multiple sclerosis. The chain's CDR3 is CASSLTSPTDTQYF. The CDR3 DNA is TGTGCCAGCAGTTTGACTAGCCCCACAGATACGCAGTATTTT.